The T cell receptor beta chain under discussion was sequenced for a study of CD8 T cells in Susac syndrome. CDR3 size: 12 residues. Trimming removed 2 bases from V and 1 base from J, with 2 bases in between. CDR1 LGHDT and CDR2 YNNKEL come from the germline V gene (reference sequence). When the RNA was reverse transcribed, random hexamers were used with an input of roughly 0.45 to 1 ug. The amplification used immunoSEQ multiplex PCR on TCR beta CDR3; it spanned 54 Vbeta and 13 Jbeta. Via MiXCR, TCRdb re-called the immunoSEQ multiplex PCR reads, giving one row per CDR3 protein. The data contain about 200,000 distinct CDR3 sequences, approximately 95% of them seen just once; the ten biggest clones take up 0.082%.

Source material: CD4+ T cells from PBMCs. This chain joins TRBV3-1 and TRBJ1-1; D call uncertain. The TCR sequence derives from a human donor with multiple sclerosis. The chain's CDR3 is CASSQTNTEAFF. The CDR3 DNA is TGTGCCAGCAGCCAAACGAACACTGAAGCTTTCTTT.